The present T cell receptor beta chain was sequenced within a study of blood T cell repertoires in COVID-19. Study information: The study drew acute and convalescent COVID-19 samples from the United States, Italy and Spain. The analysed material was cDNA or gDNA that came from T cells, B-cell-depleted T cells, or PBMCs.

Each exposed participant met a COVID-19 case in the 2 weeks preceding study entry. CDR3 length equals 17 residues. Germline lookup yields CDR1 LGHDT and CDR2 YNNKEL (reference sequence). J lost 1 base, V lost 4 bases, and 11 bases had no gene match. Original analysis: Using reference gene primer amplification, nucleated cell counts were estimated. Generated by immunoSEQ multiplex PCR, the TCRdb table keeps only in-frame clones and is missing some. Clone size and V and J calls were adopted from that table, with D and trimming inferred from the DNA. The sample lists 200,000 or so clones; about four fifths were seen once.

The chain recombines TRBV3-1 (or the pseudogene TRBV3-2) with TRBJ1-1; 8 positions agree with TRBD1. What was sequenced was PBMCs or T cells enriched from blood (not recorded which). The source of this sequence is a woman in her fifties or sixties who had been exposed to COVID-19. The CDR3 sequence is CASSPHRGFSTNTEAFF. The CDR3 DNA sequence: TGTGCCAGCAGCCCGCACAGGGGGTTCTCTACGAACACTGAAGCTTTCTTT.